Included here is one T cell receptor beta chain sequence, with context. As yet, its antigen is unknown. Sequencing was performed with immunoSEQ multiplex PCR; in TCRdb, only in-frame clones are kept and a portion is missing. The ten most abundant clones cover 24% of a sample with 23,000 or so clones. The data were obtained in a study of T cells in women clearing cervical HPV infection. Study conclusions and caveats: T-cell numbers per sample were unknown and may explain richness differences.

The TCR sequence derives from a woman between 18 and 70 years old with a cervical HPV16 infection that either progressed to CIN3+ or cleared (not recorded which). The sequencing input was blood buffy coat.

CDR3 in amino acids: CASSLRDRYPYEQYF. The DNA read from the CDR3 is TGTGCCAGCAGCCTCCGGGACAGGTACCCCTACGAG. The genes are TRBV28 and TRBJ2-7, with TRBD1 identical over 8 bases. Read sequence stops 3 residues before the CDR3 end, and the germline J gene provides the missing end. V trimming: 6 bases; J trimming: 2 bases; junction bases outside the gene matches: 9. Per the germline V gene, CDR1 is MDHEN and CDR2 is SYDVKM. CDR3 length equals 15 residues. Supplemented by reference TRBV28 and TRBJ2-7, the full variable domain reads DVKVTQSSRYLVKRTGEKVFLECVQDMDHENMFWYRQDPGLGLRLIYFSYDVKMKEKGDIPEGYSVSREKKERFSLILESASTNQTSMYLCASSLRDRYPYEQYFGPGTRLTVT.